The rows below give T cell receptor beta chains drawn from one sample of a study of PD-L1 blockade in urothelial cancer. The repertoire was sequenced with immunoSEQ multiplex PCR; TCRdb's copy has only in-frame clones and lacks some. This sample carries 20,000 to 25,000 clones, 90% of them seen once, and the ten largest clones take 15% to 20%. The sequences come from PBMCs, collected around atezolizumab (anti-PD-L1) treatment. The receptors stem from a woman aged 60-75 years with urothelial cancer. Both conserved end residues are trimmed from each CDR3. Clone sizes are given selectively: once, few, many, or a class where the clone is expanded.

v_gene: TRBV28
abundance: .
CDR3aa: ASTEGQGLNIQY

v_gene: TRBV19
abundance: .
CDR3aa: ASSILQTSVYNEQF

v_gene: TRBV11-3
abundance: .
CDR3aa: ASTSTTGGMINEQF

v_gene: TRBV28
abundance: .
CDR3aa: ASREQGATYGYT

v_gene: TRBV11-2
abundance: few
CDR3aa: ASSLEAGGYEQY

v_gene: TRBV19
abundance: .
CDR3aa: ASSMGQLYEQY

v_gene: TRBV10-3
abundance: .
CDR3aa: AISESGGAWEQF

v_gene: TRBV2
abundance: .
CDR3aa: ASKEGQGNEQY

v_gene: TRBV19
abundance: .
CDR3aa: ASSPGTGLMYEQY

v_gene: TRBV4-2
abundance: .
CDR3aa: ASSQVLGTSGGNEQF

v_gene: TRBV15
abundance: .
CDR3aa: ATSPGGVYGYT

v_gene: TRBV29-1
abundance: .
CDR3aa: SVFLARSSYNEQF

v_gene: TRBV27
abundance: .
CDR3aa: ASSLSGEGYT

v_gene: TRBV27
abundance: .
CDR3aa: ASSSHRAGELF

v_gene: TRBV11-2
abundance: .
CDR3aa: ASSHPIYDRWQY

v_gene: TRBV27
abundance: .
CDR3aa: ASRSQGTPNSYEQY

v_gene: TRBV27
abundance: .
CDR3aa: ASSLGDRGLSEQY

v_gene: TRBV5-1
abundance: once
CDR3aa: ASSPGTSGHNEQF

v_gene: TRBV28
abundance: .
CDR3aa: ASSQTSLGTYEQY

v_gene: TRBV6-5
abundance: .
CDR3aa: ASSPGSSPYEQY

v_gene: TRBV9
abundance: .
CDR3aa: ASSPQKTSTDTQY

v_gene: TRBV9
abundance: .
CDR3aa: ASSVSSSSSYEQY

v_gene: TRBV6-6
abundance: .
CDR3aa: ASSQGHFSNQPQH

v_gene: TRBV5-4
abundance: .
CDR3aa: ASSLAGTSGYEQY

v_gene: TRBV21-1
abundance: .
CDR3aa: ASIYRTGDRNEQY

v_gene: TRBV30
abundance: .
CDR3aa: AWSIRGALAKNIQY

v_gene: TRBV6-6
abundance: .
CDR3aa: ASTSDRVNYEQF